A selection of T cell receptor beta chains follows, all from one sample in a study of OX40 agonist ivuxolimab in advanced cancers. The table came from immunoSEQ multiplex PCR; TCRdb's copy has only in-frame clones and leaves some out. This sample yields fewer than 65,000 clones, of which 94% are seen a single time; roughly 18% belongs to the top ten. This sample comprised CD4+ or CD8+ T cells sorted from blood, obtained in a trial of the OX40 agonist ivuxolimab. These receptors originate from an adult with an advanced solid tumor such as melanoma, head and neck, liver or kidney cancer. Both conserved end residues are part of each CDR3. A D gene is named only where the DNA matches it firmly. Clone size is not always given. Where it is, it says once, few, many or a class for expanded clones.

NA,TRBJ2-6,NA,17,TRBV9,CASSGWLPLSGANVLTF,TGTGCCAGCAGCGGTTGGTTACCCCTCTCTGGGGCCAACGTCCTGACTTTC
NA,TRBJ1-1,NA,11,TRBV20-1,CSARGGVGAFF,TGCAGTGCTAGGGGGGGAGTAGGGGCTTTCTTT
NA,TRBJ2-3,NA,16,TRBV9,CASSTFGVVRTDTQYF,TGTGCCAGCTCCACATTTGGGGTAGTAAGGACAGATACGCAGTATTTT
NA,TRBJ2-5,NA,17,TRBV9,CASSPVILGALQETQYF,TGTGCCAGCAGCCCTGTTATACTAGGCGCCCTCCAAGAGACCCAGTACTTC
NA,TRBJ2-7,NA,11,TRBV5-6,CASSLNPEQYF,TGTGCCAGCAGCTTGAATCCCGAGCAGTACTTC
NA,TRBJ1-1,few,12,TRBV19,CASSTGYTEAFF,TGTGCCAGTAGTACAGGTTACACTGAAGCTTTCTTT
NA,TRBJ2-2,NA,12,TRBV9,CASSVGSGELFF,TGTGCCAGCAGCGTAGGCTCCGGGGAGCTGTTTTTT
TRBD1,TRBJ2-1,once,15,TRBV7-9,CASSRRQGVINEQFF,TGTGCCAGCAGCCGAAGACAGGGGGTCATCAATGAGCAGTTCTTC
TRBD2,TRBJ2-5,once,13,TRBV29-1,CSVVTGLEETQYF,TGCAGCGTCGTAACGGGACTAGAAGAGACCCAGTACTTC
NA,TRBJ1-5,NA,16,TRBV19,CASSTGWGAGNQPQHF,TGTGCCAGTAGTACCGGCTGGGGGGCTGGTAATCAGCCCCAGCATTTT
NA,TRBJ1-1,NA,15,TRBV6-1,CASSSIRGRFTEAFF,TGTGCCAGCAGCTCAATAAGGGGGAGGTTTACTGAAGCTTTCTTT
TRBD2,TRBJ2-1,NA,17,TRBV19,CASRVAGGPYRGDEQFF,TGTGCCAGTAGGGTAGCGGGAGGGCCCTATCGGGGAGATGAGCAGTTCTTC
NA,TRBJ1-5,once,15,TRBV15,CATSVWKGSNQPQHF,TGTGCCACCAGCGTATGGAAAGGGAGCAATCAGCCCCAGCATTTT
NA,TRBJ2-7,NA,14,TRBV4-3,CASSQDKGFYEQYF,TGCGCCAGCAGCCAAGATAAGGGGTTCTACGAGCAGTACTTC
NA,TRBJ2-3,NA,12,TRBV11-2,CASSTLDDTQYF,TGTGCCAGCAGCACACTAGATGATACGCAGTATTTT
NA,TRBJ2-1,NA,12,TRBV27,CASSSNSLSSFF,TGTGCCAGCAGTTCCAACAGCTTATCATCGTTCTTC
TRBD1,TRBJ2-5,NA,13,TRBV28,CASTDRVQETQYF,TGTGCCAGCACGGACAGGGTTCAAGAGACCCAGTACTTC
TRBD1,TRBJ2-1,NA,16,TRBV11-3,CASSPRTGSLYNEQFF,TGTGCCAGCAGCCCGCGGACAGGGTCGCTCTACAATGAGCAGTTCTTC
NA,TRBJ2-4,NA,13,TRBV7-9,CASSLGPKNIQYF,TGTGCCAGCAGCCTAGGACCCAAAAACATTCAGTACTTC
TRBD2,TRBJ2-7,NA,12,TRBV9,CASSVTGGEQYF,TGTGCCAGCAGCGTTACGGGGGGCGAGCAGTACTTC
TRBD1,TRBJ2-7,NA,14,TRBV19,CASSHPGQGYEQYF,TGTGCCAGTAGTCATCCGGGACAGGGCTACGAGCAGTACTTC
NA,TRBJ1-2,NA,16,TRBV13,CASSPGGGDSSYGYTF,TGTGCCAGCAGCCCCGGGGGGGGAGATTCTAGCTATGGCTACACCTTC
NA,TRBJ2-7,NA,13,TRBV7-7,CASRMEGSYEQYF,TGTGCTAGCAGGATGGAGGGGTCCTACGAGCAGTACTTC
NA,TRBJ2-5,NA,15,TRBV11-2,CASSFNSGVQETQYF,TGTGCCAGCAGCTTTAACTCTGGGGTCCAAGAGACCCAGTACTTC
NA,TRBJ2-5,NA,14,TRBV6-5,CASTTGLFQETQYF,TGTGCCAGCACCACGGGACTCTTCCAAGAGACCCAGTACTTC
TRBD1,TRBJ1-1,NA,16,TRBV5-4,CASSSAGQDGNTEAFF,TGTGCCAGCAGCTCGGCGGGACAGGACGGGAACACTGAAGCTTTCTTT
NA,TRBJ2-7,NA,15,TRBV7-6,CASAPGGSRQYEQYF,TGTGCCAGCGCCCCCGGAGGGAGTCGACAGTACGAGCAGTACTTC
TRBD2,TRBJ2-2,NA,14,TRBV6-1,CASSDGRVRGELFF,TGTGCCAGCAGTGACGGGAGGGTGCGCGGGGAGCTGTTTTTT
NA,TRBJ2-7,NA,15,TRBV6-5,CASSYLLAAIYEQYF,TGTGCCAGCAGTTACTTGCTGGCGGCAATCTACGAGCAGTACTTC
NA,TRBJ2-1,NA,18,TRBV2,CASRVSEYTGEGYNEQFF,TGTGCCAGCAGGGTATCAGAATATACGGGAGAAGGCTACAATGAGCAGTTCTTC
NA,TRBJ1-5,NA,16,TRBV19,CASSIEFPTSNQPQHF,TGTGCCAGTAGTATTGAGTTCCCGACCAGCAATCAGCCCCAGCATTTT
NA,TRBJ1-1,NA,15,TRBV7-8,CASSLEAGANTEAFF,TGTGCCAGCAGCTTAGAGGCAGGAGCGAACACTGAAGCTTTCTTT
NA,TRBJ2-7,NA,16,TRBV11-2,CASSFDGRDATYEQYF,TGTGCCAGCAGCTTCGATGGGCGGGACGCTACCTACGAGCAGTACTTC
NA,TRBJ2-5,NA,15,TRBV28,CASRPQGRRRETQYF,TGTGCCAGCAGACCCCAGGGACGGCGACGAGAGACCCAGTACTTC
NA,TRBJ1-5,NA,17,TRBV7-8,CASSLVDAFYSNQPQHF,TGTGCCAGCAGCTTAGTTGATGCGTTTTATAGCAATCAGCCCCAGCATTTT
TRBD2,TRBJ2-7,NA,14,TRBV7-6,CASSQRGLGYEQYF,TGTGCCAGCAGCCAGCGGGGCTTAGGTTACGAGCAGTACTTC
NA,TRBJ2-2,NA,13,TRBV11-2,CASSVRGVGELFF,TGTGCCAGCAGCGTTAGAGGAGTCGGGGAGCTGTTTTTT
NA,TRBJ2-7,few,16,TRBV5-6,CASSRRGIDHTYEQYF,TGTGCCAGCAGTCGCAGGGGAATCGACCATACCTACGAGCAGTACTTC
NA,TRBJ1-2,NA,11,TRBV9,CASSVGVGYTF,TGTGCCAGCAGCGTAGGTGTTGGCTACACCTTC
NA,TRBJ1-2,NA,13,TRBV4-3,CASSQRSGDGYTF,TGCGCCAGCAGCCAACGATCAGGGGACGGCTACACCTTC
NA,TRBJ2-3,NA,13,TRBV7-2,CASSLVLGDTQYF,TGTGCCAGCAGCTTAGTTCTAGGGGATACGCAGTATTTT